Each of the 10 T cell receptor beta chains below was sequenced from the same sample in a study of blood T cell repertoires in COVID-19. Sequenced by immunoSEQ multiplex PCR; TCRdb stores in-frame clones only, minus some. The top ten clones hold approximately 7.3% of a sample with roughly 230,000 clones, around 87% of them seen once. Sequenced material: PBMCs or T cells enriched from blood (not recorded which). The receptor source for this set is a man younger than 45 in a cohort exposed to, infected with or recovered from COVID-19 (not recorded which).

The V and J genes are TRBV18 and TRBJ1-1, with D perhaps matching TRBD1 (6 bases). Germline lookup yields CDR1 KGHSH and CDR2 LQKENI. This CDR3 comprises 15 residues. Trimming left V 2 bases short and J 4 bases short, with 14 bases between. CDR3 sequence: CASSPITGKGTEAFF. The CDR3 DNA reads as TGTGCCAGCTCACCAATAACAGGGAAGGGCACTGAAGCTTTCTTT.

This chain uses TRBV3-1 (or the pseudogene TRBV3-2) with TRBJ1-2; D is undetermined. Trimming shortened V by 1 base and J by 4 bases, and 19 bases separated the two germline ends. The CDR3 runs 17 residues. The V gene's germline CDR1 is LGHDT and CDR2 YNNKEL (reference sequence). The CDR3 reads CASSQGQGSEEFYGYTF. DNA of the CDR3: TGTGCCAGCAGCCAAGGTCAAGGAAGCGAAGAGTTCTATGGCTACACCTTC.

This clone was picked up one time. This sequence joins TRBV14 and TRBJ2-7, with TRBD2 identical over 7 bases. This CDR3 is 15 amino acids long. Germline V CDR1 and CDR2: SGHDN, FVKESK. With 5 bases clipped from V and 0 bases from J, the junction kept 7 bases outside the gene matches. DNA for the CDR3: TGTGCCAGCAGCTCGGTGGGAGGGGACTCCTACGAGCAGTACTTC. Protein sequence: CASSSVGGDSYEQYF.

CDR3 coding DNA: TGTGCCAGCAGCGAACTAGGGAGGGGCACAGATACGCAGTATTTT. Protein: CASSELGRGTDTQYF. The chain couples TRBV9 to TRBJ2-3, with 7 bases aligning to TRBD2. This CDR3 contains 15 residues. J lost 1 base, V lost 3 bases, and 5 bases had no gene match. The germline gives CDR1 SGDLS, CDR2 YYNGEE.

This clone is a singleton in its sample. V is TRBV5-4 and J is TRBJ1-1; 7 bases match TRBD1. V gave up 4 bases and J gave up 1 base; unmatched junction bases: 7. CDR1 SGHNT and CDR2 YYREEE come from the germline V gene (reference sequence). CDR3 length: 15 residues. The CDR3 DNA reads TGTGCCAGCAGCCCTCCGGGACAGAAGAACACTGAAGCTTTCTTT. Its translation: CASSPPGQKNTEAFF.

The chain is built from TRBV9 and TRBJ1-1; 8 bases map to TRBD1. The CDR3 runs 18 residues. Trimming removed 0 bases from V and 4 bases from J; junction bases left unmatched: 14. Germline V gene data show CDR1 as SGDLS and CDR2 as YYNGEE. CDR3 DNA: TGTGCCAGCAGCGTAGGGACAGGGTCGCTATTATTCGGCACTGAAGCTTTCTTT. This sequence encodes CASSVGTGSLLFGTEAFF. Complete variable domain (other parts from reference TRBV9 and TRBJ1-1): DSGVTQTPKHLITATGQRVTLRCSPRSGDLSVYWYQQSLDQGLQFLIQYYNGEERAKGNILERFSAQQFPDLHSELNLSSLELGDSALYFCASSVGTGSLLFGTEAFFGQGTRLTVV.

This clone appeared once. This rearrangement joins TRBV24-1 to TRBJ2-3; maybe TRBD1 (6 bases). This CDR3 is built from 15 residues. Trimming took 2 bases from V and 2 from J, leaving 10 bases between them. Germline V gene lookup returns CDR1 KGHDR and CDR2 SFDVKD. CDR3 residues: CATSDWDTVTDTQYF. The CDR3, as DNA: TGTGCCACCAGTGATTGGGACACGGTCACAGATACGCAGTATTTT.

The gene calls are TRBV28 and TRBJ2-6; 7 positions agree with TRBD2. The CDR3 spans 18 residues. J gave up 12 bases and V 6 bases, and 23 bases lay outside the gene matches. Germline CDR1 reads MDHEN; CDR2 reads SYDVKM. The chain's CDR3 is CASRRRRRELAYPLVLTF. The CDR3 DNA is TGTGCCAGCAGACGGAGGAGGCGGGAGTTAGCCTATCCGCTCGTCCTGACTTTC.

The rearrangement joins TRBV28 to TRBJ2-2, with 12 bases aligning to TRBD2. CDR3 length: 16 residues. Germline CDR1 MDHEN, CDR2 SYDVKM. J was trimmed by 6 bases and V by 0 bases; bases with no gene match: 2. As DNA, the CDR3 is TGTGCCAGCAGTTTATGGACTAGCGGGAGAGCCGGGGAGCTGTTTTTT. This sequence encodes CASSLWTSGRAGELFF.

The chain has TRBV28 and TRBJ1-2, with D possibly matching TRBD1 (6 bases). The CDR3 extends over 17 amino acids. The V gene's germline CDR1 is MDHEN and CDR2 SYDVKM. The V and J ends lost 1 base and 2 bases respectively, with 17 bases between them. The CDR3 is CASSLFGPGAANYGYTF. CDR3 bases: TGTGCCAGCAGTTTATTTGGGCCAGGGGCGGCAAACTATGGCTACACCTTC.